This T cell receptor beta chain originates from a study of OX40 agonist ivuxolimab in advanced cancers. Assay: immunoSEQ multiplex PCR; the TCRdb copy retains only in-frame clones and omits some. The data contain approximately 94,000 clones, about nine tenths of them singletons. V lost 2 bases and J 2 bases, leaving 26 bases between the germline ends. The CDR3 length is 20 residues. The germline V gene encodes CDR1 MNHEY and CDR2 SMNVEV (reference sequence). J is TRBJ2-3 and V is TRBV27; tentatively, D is TRBD1 or TRBD2 (5 bases each). The sequence was collected from an adult with an advanced solid tumor such as melanoma, head and neck, liver or kidney cancer. Sequencing was performed on CD4+ or CD8+ T cells sorted from blood, taken in a trial of the OX40 agonist ivuxolimab. The CDR3 spells CASSLNSWRANPRATDTQYF. CDR3 in DNA: TGTGCCAGCAGTTTAAACTCCTGGCGGGCTAACCCCAGGGCCACAGATACGCAGTATTTT.